The 29 T cell receptor beta chains listed next were all sequenced from one sample in a study of TIL therapy for anti-PD-1-resistant metastatic lung cancer. Sequencing used immunoSEQ v3. The protocol was immunoSEQ multiplex PCR, while the TCRdb copy is restricted to in-frame clones and leaves out a portion. The repertoire has about 100,000 clones, around 71% of them found once; the top ten carry about a tenth. This sample's time point: pre-treatment sample, taken before nivolumab and TIL therapy. Tumor tissue came from excised metastases, mostly pleural nodules or supraclavicular lymph nodes. This sample comprised tumor tissue, obtained at baseline. The receptors were gathered from a person aged 25-80 years with non-small cell lung cancer.

At least ten counts were recorded for this clone. This chain connects TRBV2 to TRBJ1-4; TRBD1 matches at 9 bases. CDR1 is SNHLY and CDR2 is FYNNEI in the germline V gene. The CDR3 runs to 12 residues. V gave up 6 bases and J gave up 7 bases; unmatched junction bases: 0. CDR3 amino acids: CASRTGGEKLFF. The CDR3 coding sequence is TGTGCCAGCAGGACAGGGGGTGAAAAACTGTTTTTT.

This chain uses TRBV7-2 with TRBJ1-2; no firm D call. Deletions cut 5 bases from V and 0 bases from J, with 16 bases between. Germline V gives CDR1 SGHTA, CDR2 FQGNSA. The CDR3 is 16 residues long. Here the CDR3 reads CASSGRTATSNYGYTF. Written as DNA, the CDR3 is TGTGCCAGCAGCGGCAGGACGGCGACCTCTAACTATGGCTACACCTTC.

The V gene is TRBV30, the J gene TRBJ2-7; a weak D match, TRBD2 (6 bases). Per germline, CDR1 GTSNPN and CDR2 SVGIG (reference sequence). The CDR3 consists of 15 residues. V was clipped by 7 bases and J by 2 bases, with 21 bases between them. The CDR3 nucleotides read TGTGCCTTGGACCGGCGGGGAAGTAGGACCTACGAGCAGTACTTC. The encoded protein is CALDRRGSRTYEQYF.

The V gene is TRBV20-1, the J gene TRBJ2-1, with D uncertain. Germline CDR1 DFQATT, CDR2 SNEGSKA (reference sequence). This CDR3 has 11 residues. V gave up 3 bases and J gave up 10 bases, with 10 bases separating them. CDR3 amino acids: CSASMAIEQFF. The CDR3 nucleotides are TGCAGTGCTAGCATGGCTATCGAGCAGTTCTTC.

This clone was picked up one time. Other DNA sequences within the sample encode an identical CDR3. CDR3 nucleotide sequence: TGTGCCAGCTCACCAGGATACAATGAGCAGTTCTTC. Amino acid sequence: CASSPGYNEQFF. This chain connects TRBV18 to TRBJ2-1, with unresolved D. The V end was cut by 2 bases, the J end by 4 bases, with 3 bases between. CDR1 is KGHSH, CDR2 LQKENI, per germline. CDR3 length: 12 amino acids.

The DNA for the CDR3 is TGTGCCAGCAGTTTAAGGAGGGGTTTGCGGAGCTACGAGCAGTACTTC. Its translation: CASSLRRGLRSYEQYF. The V call is TRBV28, the J call TRBJ2-7; the D gene is possibly TRBD2 (6 bases). Germline CDR1 and CDR2: MDHEN and SYDVKM. Deletions cut 2 bases from V and 3 bases from J, with 17 bases between. This CDR3 has 16 amino acids.

This clone has only a few counts. This sequence joins TRBV7-9 and TRBJ1-6; 9 nucleotides align to TRBD1. The CDR3 is made up of 16 amino acids. The germline CDR1 and CDR2 sequences are SEHNR and FQNEAQ (reference sequence). Germline trimming cut 1 base from V and 13 bases from J; bases unmatched to any gene: 11. CDR3 sequence: CASSLGDRVGIHPLHF. CDR3 bases: TGTGCCAGCAGCTTAGGGGACAGGGTTGGAATTCACCCCCTCCACTTT.

This clone was seen more than once but under ten times. This chain links TRBV6-2 or TRBV6-3 with TRBJ1-2; D is possibly TRBD1 (6 bases). Germline V gives CDR1 MNHEY, CDR2 SVGEGT. This CDR3 is 13 amino acids long. Trimming left V 2 bases short and J 8 bases short, with 12 bases between. The DNA for the CDR3 is TGTGCCAGCAGTTACGCGGGGGCAGGCGGCTACACCTTC. Residues: CASSYAGAGGYTF.

The CDR3 bases are TGTGCCACCGGGACGGCTGAGCAGTTCTTC. It yields the protein CATGTAEQFF. This chain connects TRBV15 to TRBJ2-1, with D perhaps matching TRBD1 or TRBD2 (5 bases each). The CDR3 length is 10 residues. V gave up 8 bases and J gave up 9 bases, with 8 bases separating them. CDR1 LNHNV and CDR2 YYDKDF come from the germline V gene (reference sequence).

This clone was recorded a few times. V gene TRBV29-1 combines with J gene TRBJ2-2; TRBD2 agrees at 12 bases. With V trimmed by 4 bases and J by 6 bases, 3 bases remained unmatched. The germline gives CDR1 SQVTM, CDR2 ANQGSEA. The CDR3 covers 14 residues. CDR3 amino acids: CSVGTSGKSGELFF. For the CDR3, the DNA is TGCAGCGTTGGGACTAGCGGGAAATCCGGGGAGCTGTTTTTT.

This rearrangement joins TRBV5-1 to TRBJ2-5; 9 positions match TRBD1. Germline CDR1 is SGHRS and CDR2 is YFSETQ. The CDR3 is 14 amino acids. Trimming at V came to 5 bases and at J to 5 bases, leaving 7 bases not matched to a gene. The DNA of the CDR3 is TGCGCCAGCAGACTAGGACAGGGGTGGGAGACCCAGTACTTC. As protein: CASRLGQGWETQYF.

This clone was detected only a few times. V is TRBV2 and J is TRBJ1-1; D not resolved. CDR3 length equals 11 residues. V was clipped by 3 bases and J by 1 base, with 0 bases between them. Germline V gives CDR1 SNHLY, CDR2 FYNNEI. The chain's CDR3 is CASSENTEAFF. CDR3 nucleotides: TGTGCCAGCAGTGAGAACACTGAAGCTTTCTTT.

This chain links TRBV6-5 with TRBJ2-1, with TRBD2 matching 7 bases. The CDR3 contains 15 residues. J was trimmed by 5 bases and V by 7 bases; bases with no gene match: 11. The germline V gene encodes CDR1 MNHEY and CDR2 SVGAGI. CDR3 residues: CASTPAGRGNNEQFF. CDR3 DNA: TGTGCCAGCACCCCGGCAGGGAGGGGAAACAATGAGCAGTTCTTC.

This rearrangement joins TRBV10-1 to TRBJ2-2; D is undetermined. The CDR3 sequence is 14 residues long. Germline CDR1 reads WNHNN; CDR2 reads SYGVQD (reference sequence). V lost 0 bases and J 4 bases, leaving 6 bases between the germline ends. This chain's CDR3 is CASSESRTTGELFF. The CDR3 bases are TGCGCCAGCAGTGAGTCCCGGACCACCGGGGAGCTGTTTTTT.

A remark on this clone: The junction departs from germline at one end; a sequencing error may be responsible. V is TRBV24-1 and J is TRBJ2-7; 7 nucleotides agree with TRBD1. CDR1 is KGHDR and CDR2 is SFDVKD in the germline V gene. CDR3 length: 12 amino acids. The CDR3 DNA reads as TGTGCCAGCAGTGACAGGGTTGGCGAGCAGTACTTC. Its protein is CASSDRVGEQYF.

The count of this clone is one. CDR3 loop: CASSQRGSFNYGYTF. In DNA, the CDR3 is TGTGCCAGCAGCCAACGAGGCTCTTTTAACTATGGCTACACCTTC. The chain combines TRBV14 with TRBJ1-2; D is unclear. Between the trimmed V and J ends, which lost 2 bases and 1 base, there was a span of 11 bases. The CDR3 runs 15 residues. From germline, CDR1 is SGHDN and CDR2 FVKESK.

The chain uses TRBV4-2 and TRBJ2-2; 8 nucleotides match TRBD2. This CDR3 is 18 amino acids long. Trimming removed 0 bases from V and 7 bases from J; junction bases left unmatched: 13. Germline CDR1 reads LGHNA; CDR2 reads YNFKEQ. CDR3 bases: TGTGCCAGCAGCCAAGATCGAGCGGGGGCACCGGATGGCGGGGAGCTGTTTTTT. Its protein is CASSQDRAGAPDGGELFF.

This clone was counted a single time. V and J are TRBV5-6 and TRBJ1-5; D remains ambiguous. Germline CDR1 is SGHDT and CDR2 is YYEEEE. The CDR3 is 15 amino acids. The V gene lost 0 bases and the J gene lost 0 bases, with 7 bases spanning the gap. DNA of the CDR3: TGTGCCAGCAGCTTGGGACGGTATAGCAATCAGCCCCAGCATTTT. Its translation: CASSLGRYSNQPQHF.

This clone came up a few times. The chain couples TRBV4-1 to TRBJ2-1; 10 bases are a match to TRBD2. There are 16 residues in the CDR3. V trimming: 0 bases; J trimming: 9 bases; junction bases outside the gene matches: 8. Germline CDR1 reads MGHRA; CDR2 reads YSYEKL. The CDR3 region is CASSQDLIAGGGEQFF. DNA for the CDR3: TGCGCCAGCAGCCAAGATCTGATAGCGGGGGGAGGTGAGCAGTTCTTC.

This clone was seen more than once but under ten times. The genes are TRBV28 and TRBJ2-2; 8 bases match TRBD1. With 5 bases clipped from V and 4 bases from J, the junction kept 6 bases outside the gene matches. Germline V gene data show CDR1 as MDHEN and CDR2 as SYDVKM. CDR3 length: 15 amino acids. The CDR3 DNA reads TGTGCCAGCAGTCAGGGGGCGCAAGGCACCGGGGAGCTGTTTTTT. Protein product: CASSQGAQGTGELFF.

This clone was detected only a few times. The chain employs TRBV4-1 and TRBJ2-5; TRBD2 might be the D (6 bases). Germline assignment: CDR1 MGHRA and CDR2 YSYEKL. Trimming removed 0 bases at V and 4 bases at J, with 12 bases between. This CDR3 is built from 15 residues. The CDR3 coding sequence is TGCGCCAGCAGCCAAGAAGGGGACTTCGGAGAGACCCAGTACTTC. Translated: CASSQEGDFGETQYF.

A few counts support this clone. The chain recombines TRBV3-1 (or the pseudogene TRBV3-2) with TRBJ1-2; the D is unclear. V was pared by 4 bases and J by 4 bases, with 7 bases between. Germline V gives CDR1 LGHDT, CDR2 YNNKEL (reference sequence). The CDR3 runs to 12 residues. The CDR3: CASSLSGYGYTF. The CDR3 DNA reads TGTGCCAGCAGCCTCTCGGGCTATGGCTACACCTTC.

The rearrangement links TRBV18 to TRBJ1-3; maybe TRBD1 (5 bases). V was pared by 2 bases and J by 2 bases, with 10 bases between. This CDR3 has 15 amino acids. The germline V gene encodes CDR1 KGHSH and CDR2 LQKENI. The CDR3 DNA follows: TGTGCCAGCTCACCAGACAGATCAACTGGAAACACCATATATTTT. It specifies CASSPDRSTGNTIYF.

The chain links TRBV4-1 to TRBJ2-7, with 8 nucleotides matching TRBD1. With 1 base clipped from V and 4 bases from J, the junction kept 9 bases outside the gene matches. This CDR3 is built from 16 residues. Germline loops: CDR1 MGHRA, CDR2 YSYEKL. The CDR3 nucleotides read TGCGCCAGCAGCCAAGGGGGGGCCGACAGGGGATACGAGCAGTACTTC. It codes for CASSQGGADRGYEQYF.

The chain is built from TRBV7-3 and TRBJ2-7, with a weak D call TRBD2 (6 bases). V gave up 5 bases and J gave up 0 bases, with 8 bases separating them. Germline values: CDR1 SGHTA, CDR2 FQGTGA. There are 13 residues in the CDR3. DNA of the CDR3: TGTGCCAGCAGCCCGGGAGCCTCCTACGAGCAGTACTTC. Translating gives CASSPGASYEQYF.

V usage is TRBV2 and J usage is TRBJ1-6; D is perhaps TRBD1 (5 bases). V was trimmed by 3 bases and J by 6 bases, leaving 18 bases between them. CDR3 size: 17 residues. Per germline, CDR1 SNHLY and CDR2 FYNNEI. The CDR3, as DNA: TGTGCCAGCAGTGACTGGACAATAAGCTCTGTTAATTCACCCCTCCACTTT. Its protein is CASSDWTISSVNSPLHF.

This clone has a handful of counts. V usage is TRBV5-1 and J usage is TRBJ1-5; 7 bases match TRBD1. The CDR3 spans 14 residues. Trimming cost V 0 bases and J 5 bases; bases outside gene matches: 2. From germline, CDR1 is SGHRS and CDR2 YFSETQ. Here the CDR3 DNA reads TGCGCCAGCAGCTTGGCAGGGGGGGATCAGCCCCAGCATTTT. Amino acid sequence: CASSLAGGDQPQHF.

V usage is TRBV11-2 and J usage is TRBJ2-3; D is unresolved. CDR1 SGHAT and CDR2 FQNNGV come from the germline V gene. This CDR3 has 13 residues. Trimming took off 0 bases at V and 4 bases at J, with 5 bases between the two ends. The DNA of the CDR3 is TGTGCCAGCAGCTTAGAAATCTCAGATACGCAGTATTTT. Translation: CASSLEISDTQYF.

The chain is built from TRBV7-9 and TRBJ1-1; no clear D gene. V was pared by 11 bases and J by 4 bases, with 20 bases between. The CDR3 has 14 amino acids. CDR1 is SEHNR, CDR2 FQNEAQ, per germline (reference sequence). This chain's CDR3 is CAGYPWDVSTEAFF. In nucleotides, the CDR3 is TGTGCCGGGTACCCATGGGATGTAAGCACTGAAGCTTTCTTT.